This T cell receptor beta chain stems from a study of T cell repertoires in cytomegalovirus infection (dated by TCRdb to 2018 to 2020). Regarding the complete study: Peptide stimulations targeted recently identified HLA-C-restricted CMV epitopes, whose presentation resists viral immunomodulation, together with well-studied HLA-B-restricted epitopes. Because public TCR beta signatures pointed to carriage of CMV infection together with the matching HLA type, the HLA type of each donor mattered for the analysis.

CDR1 and CDR2 were assigned from the germline V gene as SQVTM and ANQGSEA. There are 13 amino acids in the CDR3, from cysteine to phenylalanine inclusive. Here the CDR3 DNA is all that survives: 39 bases in frame from base 1. V is reduced by 4 bases and J by 5 bases, leaving a spacing of 15 bases between them. Instrument on record: Illumina HiSeq 1500. Clones were called with MiXCR by TCRdb after fastp trimmed the public reads at Q25, and only in-frame beta chains were retained. Rows merge per CDR3 protein into single entries with the most common DNA and genes. Counted in this sample were some 920,000 distinct CDR3 sequences; around 30% of them appeared once. The ten largest clones capture more than 12% of the sample. The research as a whole found: Carriers of CMV infection plus the relevant HLA type were discriminated by the cumulative frequency of public TCR beta family members in the study cohort and in an independent roughly 380-donor cohort. The ex vivo response was dominated by HLA-C-restricted CMV-specific TCR beta clonotypes, and the single most frequent clonotype in two of eight donors was supplied by these HLA-C-restricted clonotypes.

This clonotype has a handful of counts. Which antigen it targets is not known. No base quality information exists; no much larger clone differs at one position. Taken with the paper, the label for treatment or condition translates to: in vitro stimulation with specific CMV peptide epitopes to enrich CMV-specific T cells. The receptor's source is a human donor in good health (CMV status not recorded). Some clones in this sample may be carry-over from other donors' samples. The rearrangement joined TRBV29-1 to TRBJ2-7; the D gene is unclear. The source was cultured CD8+ T cells from PBMCs, collected from culture after CMV antigen stimulation. This receptor carries the CDR3 CSVVTTPGNEQYF. The DNA sequence reads TGCAGCGTTGTAACTACCCCTGGGAACGAGCAGTACTTC.